Below, 29 T cell receptor beta chains from the same sample are listed, as sequenced in a study of T cell changes during pregnancy in multiple sclerosis. The repertoire was sequenced with immunoSEQ multiplex PCR; TCRdb's copy has only in-frame clones and lacks some. The sample contains more than 15,000 clones, nearly 90% of which appear only once. This specimen consisted of CD8+ T cells from peripheral blood mononuclear cells, obtained after pregnancy. Every receptor here comes from a female donor in good health, enrolled as a control in a pregnancy study.

The chain combines TRBV29-1 with TRBJ2-7; 16 bases align to TRBD2. V was pared by 0 bases and J by 2 bases, with 1 base of the junction left unmatched. The CDR3 runs 16 residues. Germline loops: CDR1 SQVTM, CDR2 ANQGSEA. CDR3 nucleotide sequence: TGCAGCGTTGAAGAAGGGACTAGCGGGGGGGCCTACGAGCAGTACTTC. Translation gives CSVEEGTSGGAYEQYF.

The chain carries TRBV27 and TRBJ2-3; no reliable D call. Germline V gene data show CDR1 as MNHEY and CDR2 as SMNVEV (reference sequence). The CDR3 runs 13 residues. The V end was cut by 3 bases, the J end by 2 bases, with 6 bases between. The CDR3 sequence is CASSFSFTDTQYF. The CDR3 nucleotides read TGTGCCAGCAGTTTTTCCTTCACAGATACGCAGTATTTT.

The chain has TRBV2 and TRBJ1-2; D unresolved. V lost 1 base and J 2 bases, leaving 5 bases between the germline ends. Germline values: CDR1 SNHLY, CDR2 FYNNEI. This CDR3 comprises 13 residues. CDR3 in DNA: TGTGCCAGCAGTGAAGACACAAACTATGGCTACACCTTC. This sequence encodes CASSEDTNYGYTF.

For the CDR3, the DNA is TGTGCCAGCAGTGAAGGGGCCTCTGGGGCCAACGTCCTGACTTTC. It encodes CASSEGASGANVLTF. The chain links TRBV6-1 to TRBJ2-6; unclear D gene. CDR3 size: 15 residues. V was pared by 1 base and J by 0 bases, with 4 bases between. From germline, CDR1 is MNHNS and CDR2 SASEGT.

This chain uses TRBV27 with TRBJ2-3, with a weak D call TRBD1 (5 bases). CDR3 length: 12 amino acids. Germline V CDR1 and CDR2: MNHEY, SMNVEV (reference sequence). Between the trimmed V and J ends, which lost 4 bases and 13 bases, there was a span of 15 bases. The CDR3 coding sequence is TGTGCCAGCAGTTCCTCGGTAGGGGCGGAGTATTTT. As protein: CASSSSVGAEYF.

The chain carries TRBV7-8 and TRBJ1-2; D is undetermined. Deletions cut 5 bases from V and 4 bases from J, with 14 bases between. This CDR3 contains 14 residues. Germline V gene sequence: CDR1 SGHVS, CDR2 FQNEAQ. CDR3 loop: CASSTRTSFYGYTF. The CDR3 bases are TGTGCCAGCAGCACCCGCACAAGTTTCTATGGCTACACCTTC. Filled out from reference TRBV7-8 and TRBJ1-2, the complete variable domain reads GAGVSQSPRYKVAKRGQDVALRCDPISGHVSLFWYQQALGQGPEFLTYFQNEAQLDKSGLPSDRFFAERPEGSVSTLKIQRTQQEDSAVYLCASSTRTSFYGYTFGSGTRLTVV.

This chain joins TRBV6-1 and TRBJ2-1; TRBD2 matches 8 bases. CDR3 length equals 13 residues. After removal of 7 bases from V and 7 bases from J, the junction contained 6 bases not matched to a gene. The V gene's germline CDR1 is MNHNS and CDR2 SASEGT. This CDR3 reads CASTLAELNEQFF. DNA of the CDR3: TGTGCCAGCACACTAGCGGAGTTAAATGAGCAGTTCTTC.

The J gene is TRBJ2-7, the V gene TRBV7-8; TRBD2 might be the D (6 bases). The ends were cut back, 0 bases at V and 3 bases at J, with 15 bases in the middle. The germline V gene has CDR1 SGHVS and CDR2 FQNEAQ. The length of the CDR3 is 16 residues. For the CDR3, the DNA is TGTGCCAGCAGCTTAGCGGAAGACGGGGGATTCTACGAGCAGTACTTC. It translates to CASSLAEDGGFYEQYF.

V and J are TRBV1 and TRBJ2-1; no check of the table's D call, TRBD2, against the DNA was made. TRBV1 is described as a pseudogene. The CDR3 has 18 residues. The CDR3 is CTSSQDDLLAGDLNEQFF. The CDR3 nucleotides read TGCACCAGCAGCCAAGATGATCTGCTAGCGGGAGATCTTAATGAGCAGTTCTTC.

The chain carries TRBV19 and TRBJ1-1; 8 bases line up with TRBD1. The germline CDR1 and CDR2 sequences are LNHDA and SQIVND (reference sequence). The CDR3 runs to 15 residues. V dropped 3 bases and J dropped 6; count of bases not matched to a gene: 9. The CDR3 protein is CASSMSGQGLAEAFF. CDR3 DNA sequence: TGTGCCAGTAGTATGTCTGGACAGGGTTTGGCTGAAGCTTTCTTT. The variable domain in full, completed from reference TRBV19 and TRBJ1-1, reads DGGITQSPKYLFRKEGQNVTLSCEQNLNHDAMYWYRQDPGQGLRLIYYSQIVNDFQKGDIAEGYSVSREKKESFPLTVTSAQKNPTAFYLCASSMSGQGLAEAFFGQGTRLTVV.

This clone was seen more than once but under ten times. The J gene is TRBJ1-6, the V gene TRBV13; 9 nucleotides align to TRBD1. V was pared by 6 bases and J by 9 bases, with 6 bases of the junction left unmatched. Germline V gene data show CDR1 as PRHDT and CDR2 as FYEKMQ (reference sequence). This CDR3 contains 14 residues. The CDR3 here is CASRPGTGSSPLHF. The CDR3 DNA reads TGTGCCAGCAGACCCGGGACAGGGAGTTCACCCCTCCACTTT. The full variable domain, in which reference TRBV13 and TRBJ1-6 provide the parts outside the CDR3, is AAGVIQSPRHLIKEKRETATLKCYPIPRHDTVYWYQQGPGQDPQFLISFYEKMQSDKGSIPDRFSAQQFSDYHSELNMSSLELGDSALYFCASRPGTGSSPLHFGNGTRLTVT.

This clone was seen a handful of times. The rearrangement links TRBV2 to TRBJ1-2; unclear D gene. The CDR3 consists of 12 residues. Germline V CDR1 and CDR2: SNHLY, FYNNEI. V lost 8 bases to trimming and J lost 8 bases, with 15 bases between them. The CDR3 DNA reads as TGTGCCAGCGAACCCGGGAGTGGGGGCTACACCTTC. Protein product: CASEPGSGGYTF.

The rearrangement uses TRBV7-9 and TRBJ1-4; D is undetermined. This CDR3 is built from 12 residues. Trimming took off 6 bases at V and 11 bases at J, with 13 bases between the two ends. Germline V gives CDR1 SEHNR, CDR2 FQNEAQ (reference sequence). The CDR3 bases are TGTGCCAGCAGACCTTTAGTGCGGAAACTGTTTTTT. It encodes CASRPLVRKLFF. Looking up the rest from reference TRBV7-9 and TRBJ1-4 gives the full variable domain: DTGVSQNPRHKITKRGQNVTFRCDPISEHNRLYWYRQTLGQGPEFLTYFQNEAQLEKSRLLSDRFSAERPKGSFSTLEIQRTEQGDSAMYLCASRPLVRKLFFGSGTQLSVL.

V and J are TRBV6-4 and TRBJ2-3; 10 nucleotides align to TRBD2. Germline loops: CDR1 MRHNA, CDR2 SNTAGT. V lost 3 bases to trimming and J lost 4 bases; unmatched junction nucleotides: 4. The CDR3 covers 15 residues. The DNA of the CDR3 is TGTGCCAGCAGTGATTCTAGCGGGGGTGCAGATACGCAGTATTTT. Translated, it gives CASSDSSGGADTQYF.

This chain's CDR3 is CASSDSASGGGTDTQYF. CDR3 nucleotides: TGTGCCAGCAGTGACTCGGCTAGCGGGGGCGGCACAGATACGCAGTATTTT. V is TRBV6-4 and J is TRBJ2-3, with 10 bases lining up with TRBD2. V lost 0 bases, J lost 1 base, and 4 bases stayed unmatched. CDR1 and CDR2 from the germline V gene are MRHNA and SNTAGT. This CDR3 is built from 17 residues.

This clone turned up a few times. V gene TRBV4-1 combines with J gene TRBJ2-6; 8 nucleotides agree with TRBD1. CDR3 length: 20 amino acids. Germline loops: CDR1 MGHRA, CDR2 YSYEKL. Trimming took 1 base from V and 3 from J; bases not matched to a gene: 14. CDR3 loop: CASSQVSRFVRGLGANVLTF. As DNA, the CDR3 is TGCGCCAGCAGCCAAGTGTCGCGGTTCGTCAGGGGGCTTGGGGCCAACGTCCTGACTTTC.

This chain connects TRBV27 to TRBJ1-2, with TRBD1 matching over 7 bases. The CDR3 has 13 amino acids. The V segment lost 6 bases and the J segment 6 bases; nucleotides outside the gene matches: 7. Germline CDR1 MNHEY, CDR2 SMNVEV (reference sequence). The CDR3 protein is CASSSPGGNGYTF. CDR3 DNA: TGTGCCAGCAGCTCTCCAGGGGGTAATGGCTACACCTTC.

This chain uses TRBV5-1 with TRBJ2-2, with D tentatively TRBD1 (5 bases). Trimming stripped 3 bases from V and 2 bases from J, with 20 bases between. The CDR3 consists of 18 residues. In germline, CDR1 is SGHRS, CDR2 YFSETQ. The CDR3 region has the DNA TGCGCCAGCAGCTACGAACTCCAGAAGGGGCTCAACACCGGGGAGCTGTTTTTT. Encoded protein: CASSYELQKGLNTGELFF.

V is TRBV7-3 and J is TRBJ2-7, with 11 bases matching TRBD2. The V segment lost 3 bases and the J segment 3 bases; nucleotides outside the gene matches: 13. The CDR3 contains 18 residues. Germline CDR1 reads SGHTA; CDR2 reads FQGTGA. The CDR3 DNA reads TGTGCCAGCAGCTTGGCACTAGCGGGGGCCCAAGCCTTCTACGAGCAGTACTTC. The encoded protein is CASSLALAGAQAFYEQYF.

The genes are TRBV5-6 and TRBJ1-2; 11 positions agree with TRBD1. Germline V gene data show CDR1 as SGHDT and CDR2 as YYEEEE. The CDR3 runs 16 residues. Trimming removed 2 bases from V and 5 bases from J; junction bases left unmatched: 8. The DNA for the CDR3 is TGTGCCAGCAGCTTCTGGGACAGGGGGACGGTGTATGGCTACACCTTC. The encoded protein is CASSFWDRGTVYGYTF.

The chain links TRBV2 to TRBJ2-1; TRBD2 is a possible D gene (7 bases). Trimming stripped 10 bases from V and 2 bases from J, with 12 bases between. The germline CDR1 and CDR2 sequences are SNHLY and FYNNEI. The CDR3 sequence is 13 residues long. CDR3 sequence reads: CAKGGAPYNEQFF. The CDR3 DNA is TGTGCCAAAGGGGGGGCACCCTACAATGAGCAGTTCTTC.

This clone was observed once. The rearrangement joins TRBV28 to TRBJ2-1; 9 nucleotides match TRBD2. Germline V lookup: CDR1 MDHEN, CDR2 SYDVKM. The V gene end was trimmed by 2 bases and the J gene end by 5 bases; junction bases not matched to a gene: 7. This CDR3 contains 16 residues. CDR3 loop: CASSLIAGVPHNEQFF. The CDR3 nucleotides read TGTGCCAGCAGTTTAATAGCGGGAGTTCCCCACAATGAGCAGTTCTTC.

Judged by abundance, this clone is large (0.1 to 1%). This chain connects TRBV7-5 to TRBJ2-1; the table gives TRBD1 as D, unverified against the DNA. TRBV7-5 constitutes a pseudogene. This CDR3 is 11 amino acids long. The CDR3 sequence: CARSFPSEQFF. DNA for the CDR3: TGTGCCAGAAGCTTCCCCAGTGAGCAGTTCTTC.

The chain has TRBV9 and TRBJ2-7; 8 positions match TRBD1. Germline CDR1 and CDR2: SGDLS and YYNGEE. The V gene end was trimmed by 0 bases and the J gene end by 3 bases; junction bases not matched to a gene: 5. The CDR3 totals 15 residues. The CDR3: CASSVATGQGYEQYF. DNA of the CDR3: TGTGCCAGCAGCGTAGCTACAGGACAGGGCTACGAGCAGTACTTC.

The chain recombines TRBV13 with TRBJ2-1; 8 bases are a match to TRBD2. CDR3 length: 15 residues. Germline CDR1 and CDR2: PRHDT and FYEKMQ (reference sequence). J lost 6 bases, V lost 5 bases, and 9 bases had no gene match. The CDR3 loop is CASSPRGSGSNEQFF. The CDR3 nucleotides are TGTGCCAGCAGCCCCCGGGGGAGCGGGAGCAATGAGCAGTTCTTC.

This clone was counted once. The chain couples TRBV9 to TRBJ2-2; TRBD2 matches at 8 bases. Germline lookup yields CDR1 SGDLS and CDR2 YYNGEE. The V gene end was trimmed by 0 bases and the J gene end by 1 base; junction bases not matched to a gene: 2. The CDR3 loop spans 16 amino acids. CDR3 sequence reads: CASSVAGGQNTGELFF. The CDR3 bases are TGTGCCAGCAGCGTAGCGGGGGGGCAGAACACCGGGGAGCTGTTTTTT. The full variable domain, with the rest looked up from reference TRBV9 and TRBJ2-2, is DSGVTQTPKHLITATGQRVTLRCSPRSGDLSVYWYQQSLDQGLQFLIQYYNGEERAKGNILERFSAQQFPDLHSELNLSSLELGDSALYFCASSVAGGQNTGELFFGEGSRLTVL.

This chain joins TRBV6-5 and TRBJ2-2; tentatively, D is TRBD2 (7 bases). Germline V gene sequence: CDR1 MNHEY, CDR2 SVGAGI. There are 13 residues in the CDR3. Trimming took 8 bases from V and 10 from J, leaving 17 bases between them. For the CDR3, the DNA is TGTGCCAGCGGGAATAGGGGGGGCGAGGAGCTGTTTTTT. It is translated as CASGNRGGEELFF.

The chain recombines TRBV11-2 with TRBJ2-2, with D maybe TRBD1 (5 bases). The V end lost 10 bases, the J end lost 4 bases, and 13 bases lay between the germline ends. This CDR3 contains 13 residues. Per the germline V gene, CDR1 is SGHAT and CDR2 is FQNNGV. DNA for the CDR3: TGTGCCACTACAGGCGGTAGCACCGGGGAGCTGTTTTTT. Translation: CATTGGSTGELFF. The full variable domain, its missing parts supplied by reference TRBV11-2 and TRBJ2-2, is EAGVAQSPRYKIIEKRQSVAFWCNPISGHATLYWYQQILGQGPKLLIQFQNNGVVDDSQLPKDRFSAERLKGVDSTLKIQPAKLEDSAVYLCATTGGSTGELFFGEGSRLTVL.

The CDR3 here is CASSIDRTRVFNEQFF. The CDR3 nucleotides are TGTGCCAGTAGTATAGACCGGACTCGAGTCTTCAATGAGCAGTTCTTC. The V and J genes are TRBV19 and TRBJ2-1; TRBD2 is a possible D gene (5 bases). The CDR3 totals 16 residues. Deletions cut 0 bases from V and 6 bases from J, with 15 bases between. Germline CDR1 is LNHDA and CDR2 is SQIVND (reference sequence).